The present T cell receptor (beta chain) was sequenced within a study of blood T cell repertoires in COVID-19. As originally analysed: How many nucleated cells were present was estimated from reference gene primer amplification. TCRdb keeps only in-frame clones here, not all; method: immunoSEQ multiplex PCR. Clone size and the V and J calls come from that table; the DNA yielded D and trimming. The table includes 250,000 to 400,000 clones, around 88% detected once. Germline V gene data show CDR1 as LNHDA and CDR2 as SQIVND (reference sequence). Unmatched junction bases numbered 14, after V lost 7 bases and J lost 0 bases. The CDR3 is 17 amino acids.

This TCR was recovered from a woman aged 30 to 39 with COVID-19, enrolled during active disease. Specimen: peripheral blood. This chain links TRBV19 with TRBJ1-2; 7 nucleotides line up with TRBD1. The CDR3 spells CASNPPGQLRANYGYTF. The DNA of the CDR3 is TGTGCCAGTAATCCCCCGGGACAGCTTCGCGCTAACTATGGCTACACCTTC.